This T cell receptor beta chain came from a study of blood T cell repertoires in COVID-19. In the study overall: Spain, Italy and the United States supplied samples that represented acute and convalescent COVID-19.

The assay was immunoSEQ multiplex PCR, and TCRdb's table has in-frame clones only and misses some. Of some 66,000 clones listed, roughly 92% are singletons. There are 14 residues in the CDR3. Per germline, CDR1 MNHEY and CDR2 SVGEGT. Trimming removed 5 bases from V and 4 bases from J; junction bases left unmatched: 7. This chain joins TRBV6-2 or TRBV6-3 and TRBJ2-7; 8 bases match TRBD1. Input material: peripheral blood. This receptor was obtained from a man between 70 and 80 years old with active COVID-19. CDR3 coding DNA: TGTGCCAGCAGTCTACAGGGGGGAACTTACGAGCAGTACTTC. Its protein is CASSLQGGTYEQYF.